The subject of this entry is one TCR beta chain. As originally analysed: Counts of nucleated cells, estimated from reference gene primer amplification, were obtained. Sequencing was performed with immunoSEQ multiplex PCR; in TCRdb, only in-frame clones are kept and a portion is missing. That table gives V, J and clone size, and the DNA gave D and trimming. This table has 150,000 to 200,000 clones, roughly 88% appearing once. The source of the sample is a study of blood T cell repertoires in COVID-19. Turning to the study itself: Sites in the United States, Italy and Spain provided acute and convalescent COVID-19 samples.

Germline CDR1 is LGHNA and CDR2 is YSLEER. V lost 1 base, J lost 2 bases, and 11 bases lay in between. The CDR3 loop spans 15 amino acids. Allocation to cohorts depended on clinical history reported by the participants. Two negative PCRs, clearance, or symptom resolution were required of recovered Cohort 3 donors. V is TRBV4-3 and J is TRBJ1-2; D unresolved. The sequenced sample was PBMCs or T cells enriched from blood (not recorded which). The sequence came from a woman under 30 who had recovered from COVID-19. The CDR3 spells CASSQALGENYGYTF. The CDR3 DNA is TGCGCCAGCAGCCAAGCTCTGGGAGAGAACTATGGCTACACCTTC.